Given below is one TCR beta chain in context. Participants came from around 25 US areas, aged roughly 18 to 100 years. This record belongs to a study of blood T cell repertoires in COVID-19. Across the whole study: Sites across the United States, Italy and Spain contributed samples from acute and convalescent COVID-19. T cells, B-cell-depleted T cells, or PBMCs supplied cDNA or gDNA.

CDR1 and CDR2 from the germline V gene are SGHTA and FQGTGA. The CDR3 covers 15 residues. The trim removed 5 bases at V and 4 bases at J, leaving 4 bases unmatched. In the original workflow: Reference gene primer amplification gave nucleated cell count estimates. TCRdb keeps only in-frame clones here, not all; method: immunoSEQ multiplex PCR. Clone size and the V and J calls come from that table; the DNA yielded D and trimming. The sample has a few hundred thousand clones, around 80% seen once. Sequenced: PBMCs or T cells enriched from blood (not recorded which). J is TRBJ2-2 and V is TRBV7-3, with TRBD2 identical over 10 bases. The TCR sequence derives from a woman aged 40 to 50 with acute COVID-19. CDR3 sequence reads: CASSIGLAATGELFF. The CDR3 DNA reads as TGTGCCAGCAGCATTGGACTAGCGGCCACCGGGGAGCTGTTTTTT.